Listed below are T cell receptor beta chains from one sample, sequenced in a study of CD8 T cells in ankylosing spondylitis. In TCRdb, the 5' RACE reads were re-called with MiXCR into one record per CDR3 protein. Of hundreds of thousands of distinct CDR3 sequences listed, roughly 10% are singletons. Sample: blood, either unsorted or a sorted T cell fraction (not recorded which). The source is a male donor with ankylosing spondylitis or in good health (not recorded which). The CDR3 runs from the conserved cysteine through the conserved F or W. D genes are given only for firm matches. Clone size appears in some rows only: once, few, many, or a class for an expanded clone.

CDR3 protein | CDR3 DNA | J gene | clone size | V gene | D gene
CASSPPWGYGYTF | TGTGCCAGCAGTCCCCCTTGGGGCTATGGCTACACCTTC | TRBJ1-2 | . | TRBV12-3/TRBV12-4 | .
CASSLTTAGDNEQFF | TGTGCCAGCAGCTTGACCACAGCGGGCGACAATGAGCAGTTCTTC | TRBJ2-1 | . | TRBV5-5 | .
CASSRQGAPNTEAFF | TGTGCCAGCAGTCGCCAGGGGGCTCCTAATACTGAAGCTTTCTTT | TRBJ1-1 | many | TRBV12-3/TRBV12-4 | TRBD1
CASSQGGTGIRDTQYF | TGTGCCAGCAGCCAAGGAGGGACAGGGATCAGGGATACGCAGTATTTT | TRBJ2-3 | many | TRBV9 | TRBD1
CGASDLHGGGETGQPTDTQYF | TGTGGGGCCAGTGATTTGCATGGAGGGGGGGAGACGGGACAGCCCACAGATACGCAGTATTTT | TRBJ2-3 | . | TRBV24-1 | .
CASSQDIGDAGNTIYF | TGCGCCAGCAGCCAAGATATCGGGGACGCTGGAAACACCATATATTTT | TRBJ1-3 | . | TRBV4-1 | .
CASSQSQENSPLHF | TGTGCCAGCAGCCAATCACAGGAGAATTCACCCCTCCACTTT | TRBJ1-6 | many | TRBV3-1 | .
CASSKDSSYNEQFF | TGTGCCAGCAGTAAGGACAGCTCCTACAATGAGCAGTTCTTC | TRBJ2-1 | few | TRBV6-4 | .
CSATRALYQPQHF | TGCAGTGCTACCCGCGCCCTATATCAGCCCCAGCATTTT | TRBJ1-5 | many | TRBV20-1 | .
CASRLMGVTGELFF | TGTGCCAGCAGGCTAATGGGTGTGACCGGGGAGCTGTTTTTT | TRBJ2-2 | many | TRBV12-3/TRBV12-4 | .
CASSVVQVGQPQHF | TGTGCCAGCAGCGTAGTCCAGGTGGGTCAGCCCCAGCATTTT | TRBJ1-5 | many | TRBV9 | .
CASSFTGGDLYNSPLHF | TGTGCCAGCAGCTTTACAGGGGGCGACCTCTATAATTCACCCCTCCACTTT | TRBJ1-6 | many | TRBV7-9 | TRBD1
CASSSLWVQETQYF | TGTGCCAGCAGCTCCCTCTGGGTGCAGGAGACCCAGTACTTC | TRBJ2-5 | . | TRBV11-2 | .
CASSWTSGGPYNEQFF | TGCGCCAGCAGCTGGACTAGCGGGGGTCCCTACAATGAGCAGTTCTTC | TRBJ2-1 | many | TRBV5-1 | TRBD2
CASSLSDRGGTGELFF | TGTGCCAGCAGCCTAAGTGATCGGGGGGGCACCGGGGAGCTGTTTTTT | TRBJ2-2 | many | TRBV3-1 | TRBD2
CASSYGGGGSEEQFF | TGTGCCAGCAGCTACGGCGGGGGGGGGTCGGAAGAGCAGTTCTTC | TRBJ2-1 | . | TRBV9 | TRBD2
CASSRTSGEIYEQYF | TGTGCCAGCAGCAGGACTAGCGGGGAGATCTACGAGCAGTACTTC | TRBJ2-7 | many | TRBV21-1 | .
CASSLGRRDKGYQPQHF | TGTGCCAGCAGCTTGGGCCGCCGCGACAAAGGTTATCAGCCCCAGCATTTT | TRBJ1-5 | many | TRBV5-6 | .
CASSPTAGPEFF | TGCGCCAGCAGCCCGACGGCTGGTCCGGAGTTCTTC | TRBJ2-1 | many | TRBV5-1 | .
CATSASSTDTQYF | TGTGCCACCAGTGCCAGTAGCACAGATACGCAGTATTTT | TRBJ2-3 | many | TRBV24-1 | .
CASGPYDTDTQYF | TGTGCCAGCGGACCCTACGACACAGATACGCAGTATTTT | TRBJ2-3 | many | TRBV27 | .
CSARAGSQAGGEQYF | TGCAGTGCTAGAGCAGGGTCACAGGCGGGGGGCGAGCAGTACTTC | TRBJ2-7 | . | TRBV20-1 | TRBD2
CASTQTSGDYEQYF | TGCGCCAGCACCCAGACTAGCGGGGACTACGAGCAGTACTTC | TRBJ2-7 | . | TRBV5-1 | TRBD2
CASTPRGTGELFF | TGTGCCAGCACCCCCCGGGGGACCGGGGAGCTGTTTTTT | TRBJ2-2 | many | TRBV6-1 | .
CASSQEGGLSTDTQYF | TGTGCCAGCAGCCAAGAGGGGGGCCTTAGCACAGATACGCAGTATTTT | TRBJ2-3 | many | TRBV4-2 | .
CASSEVRGNEQFF | TGTGCCAGCAGTGAAGTGAGGGGTAATGAGCAGTTCTTC | TRBJ2-1 | few | TRBV6-1 | .
CSANQNEKLFF | TGCAGTGCTAACCAGAATGAAAAACTGTTTTTT | TRBJ1-4 | . | TRBV20-1 | .
CASSSGGIEAFF | TGTGCCAGCAGCTCTGGGGGGATTGAAGCTTTCTTT | TRBJ1-1 | . | TRBV7-9 | .
CSVWRGELAKNIQYF | TGCAGTGTTTGGAGAGGGGAGCTAGCCAAAAACATTCAGTACTTC | TRBJ2-4 | many | TRBV20-1 | .
CASSQAANQPQHF | TGTGCCAGCAGCCAGGCAGCCAATCAGCCCCAGCATTTT | TRBJ1-5 | many | TRBV3-1 | .
CASSRAATNEKLFF | TGTGCCAGCAGCCGGGCCGCAACTAATGAAAAACTGTTTTTT | TRBJ1-4 | . | TRBV3-1 | .
CSARDSRTSGETQYF | TGCAGTGCTAGAGATTCCCGGACTAGTGGAGAGACCCAGTACTTC | TRBJ2-5 | many | TRBV20-1 | TRBD2
CASRPGTSGGPHSYEQYF | TGTGCCAGCAGGCCCGGGACTAGCGGGGGGCCACACTCCTACGAGCAGTACTTC | TRBJ2-7 | many | TRBV27 | TRBD2
CSVGGQGGFTEAFF | TGCAGCGTTGGAGGACAGGGAGGTTTCACTGAAGCTTTCTTT | TRBJ1-1 | . | TRBV29-1 | TRBD1
CASSEVPSAYF | TGTGCCAGCAGTGAGGTCCCATCCGCGTATTTT | TRBJ2-3 | few | TRBV2 | .
CASNWTGGGGANVLTF | TGCGCCAGCAACTGGACAGGAGGGGGCGGGGCCAACGTCCTGACTTTC | TRBJ2-6 | . | TRBV5-1 | .
CSAISPAYSNQPQHF | TGCAGTGCTATTTCCCCCGCTTATAGCAATCAGCCCCAGCATTTT | TRBJ1-5 | . | TRBV20-1 | .
CASSLLLAGGPNTDTQYF | TGCGCCAGCAGCTTGTTACTAGCGGGGGGGCCGAACACAGATACGCAGTATTTT | TRBJ2-3 | many | TRBV5-1 | TRBD2
CASSLGPYTGELFF | TGTGCCAGCAGTTTAGGGCCTTACACCGGGGAGCTGTTTTTT | TRBJ2-2 | many | TRBV27 | .
CASSLRTGRQNTEAFF | TGTGCCAGCAGCTTGAGGACCGGGAGGCAGAACACTGAAGCTTTCTTT | TRBJ1-1 | many | TRBV5-6 | .
CASSLVTRANSPLHF | TGTGCCAGCAGCTTAGTAACCAGGGCAAATTCACCCCTCCACTTT | TRBJ1-6 | many | TRBV7-2 | .
CASSSGIRVGEQYF | TGCGCCAGCAGTTCGGGAATCAGGGTGGGCGAGCAGTACTTT | TRBJ2-7 | . | TRBV5-1 | .